This entry concerns a single T cell receptor (beta chain). The data are from a study of T cell changes during pregnancy in multiple sclerosis. TCRdb's copy holds only in-frame clones and misses some; the assay was immunoSEQ multiplex PCR. The table has 15,000 to 25,000 clones, about 89% seen once; the top ten hold around 7.7%. V was trimmed by 5 bases and J by 1 base, leaving 12 bases between them. The CDR3 has 14 residues. Per germline, CDR1 SEHNR and CDR2 FQNEAQ (reference sequence). V and J are TRBV7-9 and TRBJ2-7; a weak D match, TRBD1 (6 bases). The TCR originated in a female donor in good health, enrolled as a control in a pregnancy study. Sequenced material: CD8+ T cells from peripheral blood mononuclear cells, taken in the second trimester of pregnancy. The CDR3 sequence is CASSQDTGSYEQYF. The CDR3 region has the DNA TGTGCCAGCAGCCAAGATACAGGGTCCTACGAGCAGTACTTC.